A single sample is the source of the 21 T cell receptor beta chains below, sequenced in a study of CD8 T cells in Susac syndrome. Reverse transcription used roughly 0.5 to 1 ug RNA and random hexamers. TCRdb analysed the immunoSEQ multiplex PCR reads with MiXCR anew, one entry per CDR3 protein. The repertoire holds approximately 190,000 distinct CDR3 sequences, with around 95% as singletons. Sequenced input: CD4+ T cells from PBMCs. The receptors were sampled from a human donor with Susac syndrome.

The V gene is TRBV4-2, the J gene TRBJ1-2; D perhaps matches TRBD1 (6 bases). Germline lookup yields CDR1 LGHNA and CDR2 YNFKEQ. The CDR3 is 15 amino acids. Between the trimmed V and J ends, which lost 2 bases and 7 bases, there was a span of 17 bases. The DNA of the CDR3 is TGTGCCAGCAGCCAAACCCTTCAAGGAGGGGGTGGCTACACCTTC. Protein sequence: CASSQTLQGGGGYTF.

The rearrangement uses TRBV18 and TRBJ1-4; D is unclear. The ends were cut back, 5 bases at V and 3 bases at J, with 7 bases in the middle. This CDR3 region has 13 residues. Germline V gene sequence: CDR1 KGHSH, CDR2 LQKENI. CDR3 region: CASSSGPNEKLFF. The CDR3, as DNA: TGTGCCAGCTCAAGTGGACCTAATGAAAAACTGTTTTTT.

V gene TRBV7-2 combines with J gene TRBJ2-2; D possibly corresponds to TRBD2 (6 bases). CDR3 size: 16 residues. Germline V gene lookup returns CDR1 SGHTA and CDR2 FQGNSA. Trimming pared 6 bases from V and 2 bases from J, leaving 16 bases between. In DNA form, the CDR3 reads TGTGCCAGCAGTTGGGACTCCGGGGCCAACACCGGGGAGCTGTTTTTT. This sequence encodes CASSWDSGANTGELFF. Supplemented by reference TRBV7-2 and TRBJ2-2, the full variable domain reads GAGVSQSPSNKVTEKGKDVELRCDPISGHTALYWYRQSLGQGLEFLIYFQGNSAPDKSGLPSDRFSAERTGGSVSTLTIQRTQQEDSAVYLCASSWDSGANTGELFFGEGSRLTVL.

The chain's CDR3 is CASSFLGGEREQYF. Written as DNA, the CDR3 is TGTGCCAGCAGTTTTCTGGGGGGCGAGCGTGAGCAGTACTTC. The rearrangement uses TRBV27 and TRBJ2-7, with D perhaps assigned TRBD1 or TRBD2 (6 bases each). Trimming removed 3 bases at V and 7 bases at J, with 16 bases between. Germline V lookup: CDR1 MNHEY, CDR2 SMNVEV (reference sequence). This CDR3 spans 14 amino acids.

This chain uses TRBV10-3 with TRBJ2-3; possibly TRBD1 or TRBD2 for D (5 bases each). The V end lost 6 bases, the J end lost 1 base, and 11 bases lay between the germline ends. The length of the CDR3 is 14 residues. Germline V gene data show CDR1 as ENHRY and CDR2 as SYGVKD. CDR3 sequence (DNA): TGTGCCATCAGCTCGGGACGGGGCACAGATACGCAGTATTTT. Its translation is CAISSGRGTDTQYF.

This clonotype showed up just once. CDR3 DNA: TGTGCCAGCAGCCGGAGACAGGGGGCGGGCGATCCCACTGAAGCTTTCTTT. Its protein is CASSRRQGAGDPTEAFF. The rearrangement links TRBV7-9 to TRBJ1-1, with 10 bases matching TRBD1. The trim removed 5 bases at V and 4 bases at J, leaving 13 bases unmatched. Germline V gene lookup returns CDR1 SEHNR and CDR2 FQNEAQ (reference sequence). The CDR3 runs to 17 residues.

This chain links TRBV6-1 with TRBJ2-1; TRBD2 is a possible D gene (5 bases). Looked up from germline, CDR1 is MNHNS and CDR2 is SASEGT. V dropped 5 bases and J dropped 2 bases, with 19 bases sitting between them. This CDR3 has 17 residues. The chain's CDR3 is CASSTRGSPLTYNEQFF. CDR3 DNA: TGTGCCAGCAGTACCCGGGGTTCGCCCCTGACCTACAATGAGCAGTTCTTC.

The rearrangement joins TRBV7-8 to TRBJ1-2, with D maybe TRBD1 (5 bases). V gave up 2 bases and J gave up 7 bases, with 11 bases separating them. Germline values: CDR1 SGHVS, CDR2 FQNEAQ. This CDR3 is 13 amino acids long. In nucleotides, the CDR3 is TGTGCCAGCAGCTTATGGACACTCGGTGGCTACACCTTC. Residues: CASSLWTLGGYTF.

The chain links TRBV25-1 to TRBJ2-3; 10 nucleotides line up with TRBD2. V was pared by 3 bases and J by 3 bases, with 9 bases of the junction left unmatched. The V gene's germline CDR1 is MGHDK and CDR2 SYGVNS. This CDR3 has 17 amino acids. CDR3 DNA sequence: TGTGCCAGCAGTGACCGAGCGGGAGGGGCTTGGACAGATACGCAGTATTTT. This codes for CASSDRAGGAWTDTQYF.

The chain couples TRBV2 to TRBJ2-5; 8 bases agree with TRBD1. CDR1 is SNHLY and CDR2 is FYNNEI in the germline V gene. Trimming at V came to 10 bases and at J to 5 bases, leaving 12 bases not matched to a gene. The CDR3 runs 14 residues. The CDR3, as DNA: TGTGCCATTCTGCAGGGGGCCAGTGTGGAGACCCAGTACTTC. This gives the protein CAILQGASVETQYF.

J is TRBJ2-5 and V is TRBV3-1; D is unresolved. Germline V gene lookup returns CDR1 LGHDT and CDR2 YNNKEL (reference sequence). Trimming pared 0 bases from V and 4 bases from J, leaving 9 bases between. The CDR3 sequence is 14 residues long. The CDR3 sequence is CASSQELVGETQYF. The CDR3, as DNA: TGTGCCAGCAGCCAAGAGTTGGTGGGAGAGACCCAGTACTTC.

The genes are TRBV29-1 and TRBJ1-2; TRBD1 matches 7 bases. Germline lookup yields CDR1 SQVTM and CDR2 ANQGSEA. Trimming took 1 base from V and 8 from J; bases not matched to a gene: 7. This CDR3 region has 13 residues. The CDR3 is CSVEAHGGGGYTF. The CDR3, as DNA: TGCAGCGTTGAAGCCCACGGAGGGGGCGGCTACACCTTC.

The V gene is TRBV4-1, the J gene TRBJ2-2; D is unclear. V lost 6 bases, J lost 2 bases, and 13 bases lay in between. The CDR3 is 15 amino acids. Looked up from germline, CDR1 is MGHRA and CDR2 is YSYEKL. CDR3 loop: CASRPVGSNTGELFF. The CDR3 bases are TGCGCCAGCAGACCGGTGGGGTCTAACACCGGGGAGCTGTTTTTT.

This chain joins TRBV18 and TRBJ1-1; D is unclear. V was pared by 3 bases and J by 0 bases, with 5 bases between. CDR1 is KGHSH, CDR2 LQKENI, per germline. The CDR3 extends over 13 amino acids. CDR3 amino acids: CASSPVMNTEAFF. The CDR3 nucleotides are TGTGCCAGCTCACCGGTCATGAACACTGAAGCTTTCTTT.

The chain joins TRBV7-3 to TRBJ2-3; 12 bases fit TRBD2. The CDR3 is 15 amino acids. Germline lookup yields CDR1 SGHTA and CDR2 FQGTGA. V shed 5 bases and J 10 bases; nucleotides not matched to a gene: 10. Here the CDR3 DNA reads TGTGCCAGCAGCATACAGTCCCTAGCGGGGGGGCCGCAGTATTTT. Protein: CASSIQSLAGGPQYF. The whole variable domain, remainder taken from reference TRBV7-3 and TRBJ2-3, is GAGVSQTPSNKVTEKGKYVELRCDPISGHTALYWYRQSLGQGPEFLIYFQGTGAADDSGLPNDRFFAVRPEGSVSTLKIQRTERGDSAVYLCASSIQSLAGGPQYFGPGTRLTVL.

The rearrangement links TRBV5-1 to TRBJ2-1, with 8 bases identical to TRBD2. The CDR3 has 14 amino acids. The V segment lost 2 bases and the J segment 4 bases; nucleotides outside the gene matches: 2. Germline V CDR1 and CDR2: SGHRS, YFSETQ. This CDR3 is CASSFASGYNEQFF. The CDR3 coding sequence is TGCGCCAGCAGCTTCGCTAGCGGGTACAATGAGCAGTTCTTC. The full variable domain, its missing parts supplied by reference TRBV5-1 and TRBJ2-1, is KAGVTQTPRYLIKTRGQQVTLSCSPISGHRSVSWYQQTPGQGLQFLFEYFSETQRNKGNFPGRFSGRQFSNSRSEMNVSTLELGDSALYLCASSFASGYNEQFFGPGTRLTVL.

This chain joins TRBV12-5 and TRBJ2-5; TRBD1 might be the D (5 bases). Germline CDR1 is LGHNT and CDR2 is FRNRAP. This CDR3 comprises 14 residues. V was shortened by 3 bases and J by 5 bases, with 13 bases between the two germline ends. In DNA, the CDR3 is TGTGCTAGTGGTTTTCAATCGCCAGGGGAGACCCAGTACTTC. This gives the protein CASGFQSPGETQYF.

This clonotype was seen a few times. The chain links TRBV14 to TRBJ1-4; D ambiguous. V was pared by 4 bases and J by 6 bases, with 15 bases between. The length of the CDR3 is 15 residues. In germline, CDR1 is SGHDN, CDR2 FVKESK. The CDR3 protein is CASSPRGWGDEKLFF. The DNA for the CDR3 is TGTGCCAGCAGCCCTAGAGGGTGGGGTGATGAAAAACTGTTTTTT.

This chain connects TRBV7-9 to TRBJ1-1; the D gene is possibly TRBD1 (5 bases). This CDR3 region has 16 residues. Trimming pared 3 bases from V and 1 base from J, leaving 15 bases between. Germline CDR1 and CDR2: SEHNR and FQNEAQ (reference sequence). CDR3: CASSFSYGGRNTEAFF. CDR3 DNA: TGTGCCAGCAGCTTCTCATACGGGGGGAGGAACACTGAAGCTTTCTTT. Combining the CDR3 with reference TRBV7-9 and TRBJ1-1 gives the whole variable domain DTGVSQNPRHKITKRGQNVTFRCDPISEHNRLYWYRQTLGQGPEFLTYFQNEAQLEKSRLLSDRFSAERPKGSFSTLEIQRTEQGDSAMYLCASSFSYGGRNTEAFFGQGTRLTVV.

The rearrangement joins TRBV15 to TRBJ2-1; TRBD2 agrees at 8 bases. V dropped 7 bases and J dropped 1; count of bases not matched to a gene: 3. The CDR3 runs 14 residues. Germline V lookup: CDR1 LNHNV, CDR2 YYDKDF (reference sequence). The CDR3 nucleotides read TGTGCCACCACTGGGACTAGATCCTACAATGAGCAGTTCTTC. Protein product: CATTGTRSYNEQFF.

The chain couples TRBV12-3 or TRBV12-4 to TRBJ2-1; D uncertain. The V end lost 5 bases, the J end lost 5 bases, and 10 bases lay between the germline ends. The CDR3 sequence is 13 residues long. DNA for the CDR3: TGTGCCAGCAGTACAAACTTGAACAATGAGCAGTTCTTC. Residues: CASSTNLNNEQFF.